This entry lists 3 T cell receptor beta chains sequenced from one sample in a study of metastatic and nonmetastatic thyroid tumors. TCRdb recomputed clones from the PCR reads via MiXCR. Here the sample spans about 70,000 clones, 18% being singletons. None of the patients had undergone any treatment ahead of thyroid surgery. The sample was blood. These receptors were taken from a female donor with papillary thyroid cancer or a benign thyroid nodule (not recorded which). Some clones in this sample may be carry-over from other donors' samples.

This clone was seen only once. V gene TRBV19 combines with J gene TRBJ1-1, with 9 bases identical to TRBD1. V trimming: 2 bases; J trimming: 0 bases; junction bases outside the gene matches: 7. This CDR3 is 17 amino acids long. In germline, CDR1 is LNHDA, CDR2 SQIVND (reference sequence). The CDR3 sequence: CASSIRGTGTMNTEAFF. The CDR3 DNA reads as TGTGCCAGTAGTATAAGGGGGACAGGGACCATGAACACTGAAGCTTTCTTT.

This clone was recorded many times. This chain uses TRBV3-1 with TRBJ1-2; D is undetermined. This CDR3 is built from 14 residues. V was cut by 0 bases and J by 1 base, with 6 bases left in between. Germline loops: CDR1 LGHDT, CDR2 YNNKEL (reference sequence). CDR3 amino acids: CASSQEGSNYGYTF. In DNA, the CDR3 is TGTGCCAGCAGCCAAGAGGGCAGTAACTATGGCTACACCTTC.

This clone was seen repeatedly, ten times or more. J is TRBJ1-2 and V is TRBV3-1; D not resolved. The germline gives CDR1 LGHDT, CDR2 YNNKEL (reference sequence). The CDR3 length is 13 residues. Trimming removed 0 bases from V and 2 bases from J, with 4 bases in between. The CDR3: CASSQDLNYGYTF. The DNA of the CDR3 is TGTGCCAGCAGCCAAGATTTAAACTATGGCTACACCTTC. Supplemented by reference TRBV3-1 and TRBJ1-2, the full variable domain reads DTAVSQTPKYLVTQMGNDKSIKCEQNLGHDTMYWYKQDSKKFLKIMFSYNNKELIINETVPNRFSPKSPDKAHLNLHINSLELGDSAVYFCASSQDLNYGYTFGSGTRLTVV.